This TCR beta chain appears in the sequencing data of a study of blood T cell repertoires in COVID-19. Background on the study: Sample material is recorded as cDNA or gDNA derived from T cells, B-cell-depleted T cells, or PBMCs.

This CDR3 has 13 amino acids. V lost 1 base, J lost 6 bases, and 9 bases lay in between. CDR1 is SGHTA and CDR2 is FQGNSA in the germline V gene. Enrolled during active infection, Seattle patients were then followed longitudinally. TCRdb keeps only in-frame clones here, not all; method: immunoSEQ multiplex PCR. The data show about 230,000 clones, about nine tenths seen once. The clonotype was recovered from a man between 45 and 60 years old with COVID-19, enrolled during active disease. The specimen sequenced was peripheral blood. V is TRBV7-2 and J is TRBJ1-1; D not certain. The CDR3 loop is CASSLGFSAEAFF. The CDR3, as DNA: TGTGCCAGCAGCTTAGGGTTTAGCGCTGAAGCTTTCTTT.